The present T cell receptor beta chain was sequenced within a study of metastatic and nonmetastatic thyroid tumors (dated by TCRdb to 2020 to 2022). Describing the broader study: For patients with malignant and with benign thyroid disease, the researchers compared repertoires between peripheral blood samples and tumor or nodule tissue samples.

Counted from cysteine to phenylalanine, this CDR3 has 15 amino acids. The DNA shown is the 45-base CDR3, in frame from base 1. CDR1 and CDR2 (SGHRS, YFSETQ) derive from the germline V gene. No patient had received any treatment before thyroid surgery. Patient clinical samples collected from 2012 to 2018 were retrospectively analysed using T-cell receptor beta sequencing. Libraries were built with PCR. Instrument on record: Illumina HiSeq 4000. High-throughput sequencing was used to profile the TCR beta-chain CDR3 region of every patient. The authors processed their data as follows. Drawing on CDR3 differences between clinicopathological groups, the researchers built a classifier meant to tell apart patients with distant-metastatic papillary thyroid cancer. The Shannon index was used to assess repertoire diversity, and the Morisita-Horn index was used to assess tumor-blood repertoire similarity. In-frame beta chains were kept once TCRdb had trimmed the public reads at Q25 with fastp and called clones with MiXCR. TCRdb's processing, not the authors', yielded these V and J calls. A total of 40,000 or so clones appear in this sample, approximately 16% of them only once. The ten largest clones take up around a tenth of the sample.

What the work shows at the level of the full study, not this receptor alone: In both blood and tumor samples, TCR beta diversity was reported to be significantly higher in malignant tumors than in benign nodules.

Concerning this clone: Its antigen specificity is not known. A junction boundary mismatches the germline segment, possibly from a read error.

This chain is built from TRBV5-1 and TRBJ2-7; 7 of the junction bases match TRBD1. This TCR came from a female donor with papillary thyroid cancer or a benign thyroid nodule (not recorded which). Some clones in this sample may be carry-over from other donors' samples. The sample comprised tumor tissue. The nucleotides read TGCGCCAGCAGATTGGTGCAGGGGGTCTACTATGAGCAGTACTTC. Translated, it gives CASRLVQGVYYEQYF.